Given below is one T cell receptor beta chain in context. The target of this receptor is not known. No much larger clone exists at a distance of one base, and base qualities are not known. These data belong to a study of blood T cell repertoires in COVID-19 (TCRdb year 2020). For the wider study: The collaborator samples originated in the United States, Italy and Spain and spanned the acute and convalescent phases of COVID-19. The material from the prospective study consisted of cDNA or gDNA derived from T cells, B-cell-depleted T cells, or PBMCs. Subjects who had been exposed to COVID-19, were actively infected with it, or had recovered from it provided the deeply sampled blood TCRbeta repertoires that made up the dataset. The repertoires were released in a freely available public database intended as a resource for research on the immune response to SARS-CoV-2. Samples came from the ongoing ImmuneRACE study (first 160 participants) plus 1,254 subjects from 6 global collaborators. A de-identified subject ID, COVID-19 status, age in years and sex were almost always included in the sample metadata. Where HLA class I and class II types were available, the types were taken from metadata supplied by the sample provider, not from assay-based typing. Findings and caveats that apply to the study as a whole: The quantity of clinical and demographic metadata differed by source and by participant and was supplied without curation.

The immunoSEQ Assay, a bias-controlled multiplex PCR, was used to amplify TCRbeta CDR3 regions from genomic DNA. In the authors' own workflow: Within the assay, amplification of reference gene primers was used to estimate how many nucleated cells each sample contained. Sequence reads were collapsed and filtered to measure the absolute abundance of every unique TCRbeta CDR3 rearrangement. For each sample, productive Simpson clonality was calculated as the square root of Simpson's diversity index over productive rearrangements. TCRdb limited this immuneACCESS table to in-frame rearrangements with V and J called. A share of clones is missing; checked studies link under half to unresolved V genes, and the rest is unexplained. That table furnishes V, J and clone size, whereas the DNA furnished D and trimming. The sample table lists approximately 25,000 clones, around 87% of them with a count of one. Of the sample, under 2% falls within the top ten clones.

The collaborating institutions used their own protocols to collect whole blood in K2EDTA tubes. For TCRbeta analysis, collaborators shipped samples in one of three forms: frozen whole blood, isolated PBMCs, or DNA extracted from either of those sample types. The V end loses 7 bases and the J end loses 7 bases, and a stretch of 10 bases separates them. CDR1 and CDR2 (PRHDT, FYEKMQ) derive from the germline V gene (reference sequence). Spanning cysteine to phenylalanine, the CDR3 consists of 12 amino acids. Of all the DNA, just the CDR3 is kept, 36 bases in frame from base 1. The source is a woman aged 55-70 years with active COVID-19. Sequenced material: peripheral blood. The sequence links TRBV13 to TRBJ2-2; the D gene is unclear. The bases are TGTGCCAGCACCCACCGAGTCGGGGAGCTGTTTTTT. This yields the protein CASTHRVGELFF.